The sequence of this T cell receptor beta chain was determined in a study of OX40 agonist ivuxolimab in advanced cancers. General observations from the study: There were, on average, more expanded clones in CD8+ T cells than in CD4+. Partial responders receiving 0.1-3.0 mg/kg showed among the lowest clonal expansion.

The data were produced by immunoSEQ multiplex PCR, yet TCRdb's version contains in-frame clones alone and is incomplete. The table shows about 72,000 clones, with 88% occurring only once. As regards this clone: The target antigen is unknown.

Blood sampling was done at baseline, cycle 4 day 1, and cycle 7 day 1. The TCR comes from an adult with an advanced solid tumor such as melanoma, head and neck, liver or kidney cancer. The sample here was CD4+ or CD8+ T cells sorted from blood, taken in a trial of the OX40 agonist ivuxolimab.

CDR3 protein: CASRRYGYTF. Written as DNA, the CDR3 is TGTGCCAGCAGAAGGTATGGCTACACCTTC. The chain has TRBV28 and TRBJ1-2; D remains ambiguous. The CDR3 sequence is 10 residues long. Trimming removed 6 bases from V and 5 bases from J, with 4 bases in between. Germline V gene lookup returns CDR1 MDHEN and CDR2 SYDVKM.